This is a list of T cell receptor beta chains from one sample in a study of response to subunit inactivated influenza vaccine. TCRdb re-analysed the RT-PCR reads in MiXCR, keeping a single row per CDR3 protein. This repertoire shows about 540,000 distinct CDR3 sequences, roughly a quarter found once; its top ten account for 2.8%. These sequences were also reported in another study, on T cells expressing NK-cell markers.

The sequenced sample was CD4+ T cells sorted from PBMCs, obtained roughly 12 days after vaccination. These receptors all come from a man aged 45-65 years who received an inactivated influenza vaccine. The CDR3 runs from the conserved cysteine through the conserved F or W. A D gene is named only where the DNA matches it firmly. The size entry is marked missing in some rows and otherwise reads once, few, many or a size class.

TRBD1	TRBV4-2	.	TRBJ1-1	CASSQDVTGGAFTEAFF	TGTGCCAGCAGCCAAGATGTGACAGGGGGCGCCTTCACTGAAGCTTTCTTT
.	TRBV28	few	TRBJ1-2	CASSSSSMGYTF	TGTGCCAGCAGTTCAAGTAGTATGGGCTACACCTTC
.	TRBV12-3/TRBV12-4	few	TRBJ2-1	CASSFAGGGYNEQFF	TGTGCCAGCAGTTTCGCAGGGGGGGGATACAATGAGCAGTTCTTC
.	TRBV29-1	.	TRBJ1-1	CSVGGKNTEAFF	TGCAGCGTTGGGGGAAAGAACACTGAAGCTTTCTTT
TRBD1	TRBV20-1	.	TRBJ2-5	CSASIPGGKETQYF	TGCAGTGCCTCCATCCCAGGGGGCAAAGAGACCCAGTACTTC
TRBD1	TRBV4-3	few	TRBJ2-1	CASSPTGLTYNEQFF	TGCGCCAGCAGCCCGACAGGGCTTACCTACAATGAGCAGTTCTTC
TRBD1	TRBV29-1	.	TRBJ2-4	CSVEPGQGGNIQYF	TGCAGCGTTGAACCGGGACAGGGGGGAAACATTCAGTACTTC
TRBD2	TRBV4-2	few	TRBJ2-2	CASSRRTSGGANTGELFF	TGTGCCAGCAGCCGCCGGACTAGCGGGGGTGCGAACACCGGGGAGCTGTTTTTT
.	TRBV11-2	few	TRBJ2-1	CASSYTVTVSLYIEQFF	TGTGCCAGCAGCTATACGGTTACGGTTTCCCTCTACATTGAGCAGTTCTTC
TRBD1	TRBV7-6	.	TRBJ1-4	CASSLGPGQVNEKLFF	TGTGCCAGCAGCCTGGGACCGGGACAGGTTAATGAAAAACTGTTTTTT
TRBD2	TRBV4-2	.	TRBJ2-1	CASSQATGTSGVNEQFF	TGTGCCAGCAGCCAAGCAACCGGGACTAGCGGGGTCAATGAGCAGTTCTTC
TRBD1	TRBV2	few	TRBJ1-6	CASSSGTGHSPLHF	TGTGCCAGCAGTTCCGGGACAGGGCATTCACCCCTCCACTTT
.	TRBV12-5	.	TRBJ2-5	CASGLDSRETQYF	TGTGCTAGTGGTTTGGACTCTCGGGAGACCCAGTACTTC
.	TRBV6-2/TRBV6-3	few	TRBJ1-5	CASRYTGSIDPQHF	TGTGCCAGCAGGTATACCGGGTCGATCGATCCTCAGCATTTT
.	TRBV5-1	few	TRBJ2-5	CASSLGRVKETQYF	TGCGCCAGCAGCTTGGGGCGGGTCAAAGAGACCCAGTACTTC
.	TRBV7-8	.	TRBJ2-3	CASSLAFGGPTDTQYF	TGTGCCAGCAGCTTAGCGTTCGGGGGACCCACAGATACGCAGTATTTT
.	TRBV12-3/TRBV12-4	.	TRBJ1-1	CASSFGPAPEAFF	TGTGCCAGCAGTTTTGGCCCAGCTCCCGAAGCTTTCTTT
.	TRBV10-2	.	TRBJ2-5	CASRLSGETQYF	TGCGCCAGCAGGCTATCGGGAGAGACCCAGTACTTC
TRBD2	TRBV30	few	TRBJ2-1	CAWSGGTSSYNEQFF	TGTGCCTGGAGCGGCGGGACTAGCTCCTACAATGAGCAGTTCTTC
TRBD1	TRBV3-1	few	TRBJ2-7	CASSQALQGALGYEQYF	TGTGCCAGCAGCCAAGCTTTACAGGGGGCCCTAGGCTACGAGCAGTACTTC
TRBD2	TRBV12-3/TRBV12-4	.	TRBJ2-5	CASSLWSQTSGANPSQETQYF	TGTGCCAGCAGTTTGTGGTCCCAGACTAGCGGGGCCAATCCATCCCAAGAGACCCAGTACTTC
.	TRBV4-3	few	TRBJ2-2	CASSQDLVRHTNTGELFF	TGCGCCAGCAGCCAAGATCTTGTGCGCCATACGAACACCGGGGAGCTGTTTTTT
TRBD1	TRBV10-3	few	TRBJ1-5	CAIRGQGNQPQHF	TGTGCCATCAGGGGACAGGGGAATCAGCCCCAGCATTTT
.	TRBV27	.	TRBJ1-1	CASSQGPMSDTEAFF	TGTGCCAGCTCTCAGGGCCCGATGTCGGACACTGAAGCTTTCTTT
TRBD2	TRBV11-2	.	TRBJ2-1	CASNRGGDNEQFF	TGTGCCAGCAATCGGGGGGGGGACAATGAGCAGTTCTTC
.	TRBV2	.	TRBJ2-3	CASSEVRGTDTQYF	TGTGCCAGCAGTGAGGTCAGGGGAACAGATACGCAGTATTTT
.	TRBV3-1	.	TRBJ1-5	CASSQQGLSQPQHF	TGTGCCAGCAGCCAACAGGGTTTATCTCAGCCCCAGCATTTT